This is a list of T cell receptor beta chains from one sample in a study of shared clonotypes between healthy human individuals. Produced via immunoSEQ multiplex PCR; TCRdb's table is partial and in-frame only. The sample holds approximately 2,300,000 clones, just under 95% seen once. The specimen sequenced was naive CD4+ T cells from PBMCs. The receptors originated from a young man in good health. Some clones in this sample may be carry-over from other donors' samples. The CDR3 runs from the conserved cysteine through the conserved F or W. Fields, in order: CDR3 DNA, CDR3 protein, clone size, D gene, V gene, J gene, CDR3 length. A D gene is named only where the DNA matches it firmly. Clone size is given for some rows only: seen once, a few or many times, or a class if the clone is expanded.

TGTGCCAGCAGGATGGACCATCAAGAGACCCAGTACTTC	CASRMDHQETQYF	NA	NA	TRBV28	TRBJ2-5	13
TGTGCCAGCAGCCCCTGGGGTAGCGGGAGTAGGGAGCAGTACTTC	CASSPWGSGSREQYF	NA	TRBD2	TRBV27	TRBJ2-7	15
TGTGCCAGCAGCGTAGACAGTTACACCGGGGAGCTGTTTTTT	CASSVDSYTGELFF	once	NA	TRBV9	TRBJ2-2	14
TGTGCCAGCAGCAAAGCGCTGAAGTGGCCTGGACGCCAAAACAATGAGCAGTTCTTC	CASSKALKWPGRQNNEQFF	NA	NA	TRBV21-1	TRBJ2-1	19
TGTGCCAGCACCAACAGGGGGTCTGGGGAGCAGTACTTC	CASTNRGSGEQYF	NA	TRBD1	TRBV6-5	TRBJ2-7	13
TGTGCCAGTAGCCCGGGACAGCACACTGAAGCTTTCTTT	CASSPGQHTEAFF	NA	TRBD1	TRBV19	TRBJ1-1	13
TGTGCCAGCAGCTTTCTCAGGGGGCCCCGCTACGAGCAGTACTTC	CASSFLRGPRYEQYF	NA	TRBD1	TRBV13	TRBJ2-7	15
TGCGCCAGCAGCTTGGTTGGTCACCCCGGGGAGCTGTTTTTT	CASSLVGHPGELFF	NA	NA	TRBV5-1	TRBJ2-2	14
TGTGCCAGCAGCTTACGGGACAGGGGGCGGCATATCTATGGCTACACCTTC	CASSLRDRGRHIYGYTF	NA	TRBD1	TRBV11-2	TRBJ1-2	17
TGTGCCAGCAGTCAGTTCTCTGGGGCCAACGTCCTGACTTTC	CASSQFSGANVLTF	NA	NA	TRBV28	TRBJ2-6	14